This TCR beta chain was obtained from a study of T cells in Graves' hyperthyroidism and ophthalmopathy. Amplified TCR beta CDR3 regions came from RNA transcripts. The primer set for the first-round RT-PCR of the TCR CDR3 was HTBI. From the multiplex PCR reads, TCRdb called clonotypes with MiXCR, one entry per CDR3 protein. The sample has around 620,000 distinct CDR3 sequences; roughly 46% are singletons. In its sample, this clonotype was seen a few times. Its antigen remains unknown. Study outcomes and limitations: Blood shared most expanded thyroid clonotypes above 0.001.

Per the germline V gene, CDR1 is SGDLS and CDR2 is YYNGEE. V shed 3 bases and J shed 6 bases, with 21 bases lying between them. The CDR3 contains 16 residues. Investigators excluded patients with uncontrolled infection, other autoimmune disease, pregnancy or lactation. The specimen sequenced was peripheral blood or thyroid tissue (not recorded which). The clonotype was recovered from an adult woman with Graves' disease, either hyperthyroidism or ophthalmopathy (not recorded which). The genes are TRBV9 and TRBJ1-2, with D unclear. CDR3 loop: CASSAPRGGRQDGYTF. CDR3 DNA sequence: TGTGCCAGCAGCGCACCCCGAGGTGGGAGGCAAGATGGCTACACCTTC.